This T cell receptor beta chain originates from a study of T cell changes during pregnancy in multiple sclerosis. CDR1 is MNHNS, CDR2 SASEGT, per germline. Trimming left V 3 bases short and J 7 bases short, with 6 bases between. The CDR3 is 11 residues long. Assay used: immunoSEQ multiplex PCR; TCRdb lists only in-frame clones, some missing. The table has roughly 70,000 clones, more than 80% seen once. The sample holds a few counts of this clone. The source was peripheral blood, collected in the third trimester of pregnancy. The rearrangement links TRBV6-1 to TRBJ1-1; D call uncertain. This TCR was recovered from a female donor with multiple sclerosis, enrolled in a pregnancy study. This CDR3 is CASSESIEAFF. The CDR3 region has the DNA TGTGCCAGCAGTGAGAGCATTGAAGCTTTCTTT.